These T cell receptor beta chains were read from a single sample in a study of blood T cell repertoires in COVID-19. Clones were sequenced by immunoSEQ multiplex PCR, and TCRdb holds only the in-frame ones, with some missing. The table lists 200,000 or so clones, more than 70% of them singletons. Sequencing input: PBMCs or T cells enriched from blood (not recorded which). The receptors come from a woman younger than 30 who had recovered from COVID-19. The CDR3 runs from the conserved cysteine through the conserved F or W. The order of the fields is D gene, J gene, clone size, V gene, CDR3 DNA, CDR3 protein. D genes are given only for firm matches. The size field is filled for only some rows; it gives once, few, many or a size class.

d_gene: TRBD1
j_gene: TRBJ1-1
abundance: -
v_gene: TRBV12-5
CDR3nt: TGTGCTAGTGGTGTCGCCGCAGGGGGCGGTGAAGCTTTCTTT
CDR3aa: CASGVAAGGGEAFF

d_gene: -
j_gene: TRBJ1-1
abundance: -
v_gene: TRBV7-7
CDR3nt: TGTGCCAGCAGCTCGGACATTGACACTGAAGCTTTCTTT
CDR3aa: CASSSDIDTEAFF

d_gene: TRBD1
j_gene: TRBJ1-5
abundance: -
v_gene: TRBV28
CDR3nt: TGTGCCAGCACCTCCCGGGACAGTAATCAGCCCCAGCATTTT
CDR3aa: CASTSRDSNQPQHF

d_gene: -
j_gene: TRBJ1-2
abundance: -
v_gene: TRBV27
CDR3nt: TGTGCCAGCAGTAGTCTCACAGTGGGCGATAACTATGGCTACACCTTC
CDR3aa: CASSSLTVGDNYGYTF

d_gene: -
j_gene: TRBJ2-7
abundance: -
v_gene: TRBV2
CDR3nt: TGTGCCAGCAGTGACCGTATCTCCTACGAGCAGTACTTC
CDR3aa: CASSDRISYEQYF

d_gene: -
j_gene: TRBJ2-7
abundance: -
v_gene: TRBV6-1
CDR3nt: TGTGCCAGCAGTGATAAGGGGGCCTACGAGCAGTACTTC
CDR3aa: CASSDKGAYEQYF

d_gene: TRBD2
j_gene: TRBJ2-3
abundance: -
v_gene: TRBV9
CDR3nt: TGTGCCAGCAGCGTAACTAGCGGGGGGGCATCTGATACGCAGTATTTT
CDR3aa: CASSVTSGGASDTQYF

d_gene: -
j_gene: TRBJ1-4
abundance: -
v_gene: TRBV6-2/TRBV6-3
CDR3nt: TGTGCCAGCAGCCAAAACAGCCTTGCACTGTTTTTT
CDR3aa: CASSQNSLALFF

d_gene: TRBD1
j_gene: TRBJ1-2
abundance: -
v_gene: TRBV24-1
CDR3nt: TGTGCCACCAGTGACATCCGGGACAGTAATGGCTACACCTTC
CDR3aa: CATSDIRDSNGYTF

d_gene: TRBD1
j_gene: TRBJ1-6
abundance: -
v_gene: TRBV11-2
CDR3nt: TGTGCCAGCAGCCCCAGGGGGCCTAGGGATTCACCCCTCCACTTT
CDR3aa: CASSPRGPRDSPLHF

d_gene: TRBD1
j_gene: TRBJ1-2
abundance: -
v_gene: TRBV5-1
CDR3nt: TGCGCCAGCAGCTTGATCTCTCAGGGGGCTTCTAGCTACACCTTC
CDR3aa: CASSLISQGASSYTF

d_gene: -
j_gene: TRBJ2-3
abundance: -
v_gene: TRBV30
CDR3nt: TGTGCCTTAACGCGCGGTCCTAGCGCGGCAGATACGCAGTATTTT
CDR3aa: CALTRGPSAADTQYF

d_gene: TRBD2
j_gene: TRBJ2-3
abundance: -
v_gene: TRBV19
CDR3nt: TGTGCCAGTAGTATAGATCCCTCTCTAGCGGGGGGCGAAGATACGCAGTATTTT
CDR3aa: CASSIDPSLAGGEDTQYF

d_gene: -
j_gene: TRBJ2-5
abundance: -
v_gene: TRBV11-2
CDR3nt: TGTGCCAGCAGCTTACGTCAAGAGACCCAGTACTTC
CDR3aa: CASSLRQETQYF

d_gene: TRBD1
j_gene: TRBJ1-1
abundance: -
v_gene: TRBV2
CDR3nt: TGTGCCAGCGGAATACTTGGACAGGGAAGGTCTTTCTTT
CDR3aa: CASGILGQGRSFF

d_gene: -
j_gene: TRBJ1-1
abundance: -
v_gene: TRBV9
CDR3nt: TGTGCCAGCAGCGTAGGTGAACCCCCGAGCACTGAAGCTTTCTTT
CDR3aa: CASSVGEPPSTEAFF

d_gene: -
j_gene: TRBJ1-1
abundance: -
v_gene: TRBV3-1/TRBV3-2
CDR3nt: TGTGCCAGCAGCCAAGATCATCAGGGCCTAATGAACACTGAAGCTTTCTTT
CDR3aa: CASSQDHQGLMNTEAFF

d_gene: TRBD2
j_gene: TRBJ2-3
abundance: -
v_gene: TRBV9
CDR3nt: TGTGCCAGCAGCGTAGCCGAGGTTAGCGGGGGGACAGATACGCAGTATTTT
CDR3aa: CASSVAEVSGGTDTQYF

d_gene: TRBD2
j_gene: TRBJ2-2
abundance: once
v_gene: TRBV4-2
CDR3nt: TGTGCCAGCAGCCGGGCCTGGGAGGGACTTAACACCGGGGAGCTGTTTTTT
CDR3aa: CASSRAWEGLNTGELFF